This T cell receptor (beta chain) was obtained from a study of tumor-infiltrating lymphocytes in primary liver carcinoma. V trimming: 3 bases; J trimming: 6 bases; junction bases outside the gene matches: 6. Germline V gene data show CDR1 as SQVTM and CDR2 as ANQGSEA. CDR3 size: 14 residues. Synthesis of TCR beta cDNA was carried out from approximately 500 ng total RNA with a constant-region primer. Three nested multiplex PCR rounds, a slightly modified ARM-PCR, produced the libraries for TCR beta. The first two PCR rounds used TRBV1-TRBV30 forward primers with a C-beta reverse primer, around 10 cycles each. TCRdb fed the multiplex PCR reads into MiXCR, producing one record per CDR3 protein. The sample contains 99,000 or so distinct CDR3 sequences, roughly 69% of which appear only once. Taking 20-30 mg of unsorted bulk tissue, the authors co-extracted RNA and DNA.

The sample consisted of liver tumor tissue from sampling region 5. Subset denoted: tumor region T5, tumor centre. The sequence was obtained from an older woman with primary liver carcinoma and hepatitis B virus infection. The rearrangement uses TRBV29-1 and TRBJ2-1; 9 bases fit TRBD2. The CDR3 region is CSVEGTSRTNEQFF. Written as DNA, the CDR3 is TGCAGCGTTGAGGGGACTAGCAGGACCAATGAGCAGTTCTTC.